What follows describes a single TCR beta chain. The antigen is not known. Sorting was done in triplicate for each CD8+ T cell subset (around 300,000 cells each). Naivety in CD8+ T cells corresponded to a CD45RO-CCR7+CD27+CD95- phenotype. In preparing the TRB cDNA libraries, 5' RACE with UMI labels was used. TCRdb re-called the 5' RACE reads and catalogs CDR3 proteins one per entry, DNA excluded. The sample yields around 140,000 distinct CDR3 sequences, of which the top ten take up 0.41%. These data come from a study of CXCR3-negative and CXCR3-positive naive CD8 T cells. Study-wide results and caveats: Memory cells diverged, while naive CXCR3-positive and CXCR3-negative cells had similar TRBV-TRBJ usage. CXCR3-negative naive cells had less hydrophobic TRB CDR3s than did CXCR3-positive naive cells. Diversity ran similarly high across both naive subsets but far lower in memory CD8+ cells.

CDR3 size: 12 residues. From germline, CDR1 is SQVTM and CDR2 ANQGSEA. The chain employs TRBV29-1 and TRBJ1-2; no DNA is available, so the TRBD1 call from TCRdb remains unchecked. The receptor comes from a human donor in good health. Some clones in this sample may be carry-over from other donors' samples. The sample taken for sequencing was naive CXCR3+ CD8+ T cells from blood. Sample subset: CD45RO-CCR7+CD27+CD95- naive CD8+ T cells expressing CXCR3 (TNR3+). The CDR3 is CSVKRTGEGYTF.